This entry describes one T cell receptor beta chain. The antigen remains undetermined. This sample stems from a study of shared clonotypes between healthy human individuals. Overall study results and limits: Some clonotypes were shared by all four sorted-subset donors, while others were not shared. The non-shared ones had lower generation probabilities than the shared ones. Clonotype sharing among donors was thought likely to change with sequencing depth.

The data were produced by immunoSEQ multiplex PCR, yet TCRdb's version contains in-frame clones alone and is incomplete. Of over 800,000 clones in the sample, 80% to 95% were seen once. Positive CCR7 selection of CD45RO-negative cells yielded the naive CD8 cells, and terminally differentiated effector memory CD45RA+ cells were excluded. The donor cohort consisted entirely of Caucasian adults residing in Nashville, Tennessee. The germline gives CDR1 SEHNR, CDR2 FQNEAQ (reference sequence). V lost 1 base and J lost 0, with 7 bases in between. CDR3 length: 15 amino acids. This chain links TRBV7-9 with TRBJ2-1, with unresolved D. The sample comprised naive CD8+ T cells sorted from blood. The origin of this receptor is a man aged 25-45 years in good health. The CDR3 sequence is CASSLGISSYNEQFF. In nucleotides, the CDR3 is TGTGCCAGCAGCTTAGGGATTAGCTCCTACAATGAGCAGTTCTTC.